The rows below give T cell receptor beta chains drawn from one sample of a study of T-cell memory formation after mild COVID-19. TCRdb re-derived calls from the 5' RACE reads in MiXCR, one entry per CDR3 protein. The sample records roughly 250,000 distinct CDR3 sequences, 16% being singletons. Sequencing was carried out using PBMCs or a T cell subset sorted from them (not recorded which). The receptors were sampled from a man between 18 and 35 years old who had mild COVID-19 (a few samples of this study predate the infection). Cell type and time point are not known. CDR3s include the opening cysteine and the closing phenylalanine or tryptophan. The order of the fields is D gene, clone size, J gene, V gene, CDR3 protein, CDR3 DNA. A D gene is named only where the DNA matches it firmly. Some rows mark clone size as missing; the rest say once, few, many or name a class of expanded clone.

TRBD1 . TRBJ1-2 TRBV12-3/TRBV12-4 CASSTDRVGYGYTF TGTGCCAGCAGCACCGACAGGGTTGGCTATGGCTACACCTTC
. . TRBJ1-6 TRBV6-2/TRBV6-3 CASSYRTIGALHF TGTGCCAGCAGTTACCGGACCATCGGGGCCCTCCACTTT
. many TRBJ2-3 TRBV7-2 CASSRRGGAHTDTQYF TGTGCCAGCAGCCGGCGTGGAGGGGCTCACACAGATACGCAGTATTTT
. . TRBJ1-1 TRBV3-1 CASSLFGATEAFF TGTGCCAGCAGCCTCTTCGGGGCCACTGAAGCTTTCTTT
. . TRBJ2-1 TRBV21-1 CASSKAEGQGQRSYNEQFF TGTGCCAGCAGCAAAGCGGAGGGACAGGGACAAAGGTCCTACAATGAGCAGTTCTTC
. . TRBJ2-7 TRBV4-3 CASSQETPEEDYEQYF TGCGCCAGCAGCCAAGAAACACCCGAGGAGGACTACGAGCAGTACTTC
. . TRBJ1-6 TRBV10-2 CASSEVGRIAPLHF TGCGCCAGCAGTGAGGTAGGACGGATTGCACCCCTCCACTTT
. . TRBJ2-3 TRBV3-1 CASSQAGGVRGDTQYF TGTGCCAGCAGCCAAGCGGGTGGGGTACGGGGAGATACGCAGTATTTT
TRBD1 . TRBJ2-2 TRBV28 CASRTGQNTGELFF TGTGCCAGCAGGACAGGGCAGAACACCGGGGAGCTGTTTTTT
. . TRBJ1-5 TRBV12-3/TRBV12-4 CASSPGTKWGNQPQHF TGTGCCAGCAGTCCGGGGACCAAGTGGGGCAATCAGCCCCAGCATTTT
. . TRBJ2-5 TRBV5-1 CASSTRGTRQETQYF TGCGCCAGCAGCACCCGCGGGACGAGACAAGAGACCCAGTACTTC
. . TRBJ1-2 TRBV20-1 CSAYQGSGYTF TGCAGTGCTTACCAGGGTAGTGGCTACACCTTC
. . TRBJ2-3 TRBV25-1 CASSEFGYSDTQYF TGTGCCAGCAGTGAATTCGGCTACTCAGATACGCAGTATTTT
. few TRBJ1-4 TRBV29-1 CSVERSKGEKLFF TGCAGCGTTGAGAGAAGTAAGGGGGAAAAACTGTTTTTT
TRBD1 few TRBJ1-5 TRBV6-6 CASTLQGGSNQPQHF TGTGCCAGCACCTTACAGGGGGGAAGCAATCAGCCCCAGCATTTT
. few TRBJ2-5 TRBV11-2 CASSPGGRTGQETQYF TGTGCCAGCAGCCCTGGGGGACGGACGGGCCAAGAGACCCAGTACTTC
TRBD1 few TRBJ2-1 TRBV6-4 CASSNRGDEQFF TGTGCCAGCAGCAACAGGGGAGATGAGCAGTTCTTC
TRBD2 . TRBJ2-3 TRBV6-5 CASSLTSGGGLDTQYF TGTGCCAGCAGTTTAACTAGCGGGGGAGGATTAGATACGCAGTATTTT
TRBD2 few TRBJ2-3 TRBV20-1 CSARDPSGGGTDTQYF TGCAGTGCTAGAGATCCGAGCGGGGGGGGTACAGATACGCAGTATTTT
TRBD1 few TRBJ2-5 TRBV12-3/TRBV12-4 CASRQGTGRQETQYF TGTGCCAGCAGACAGGGGACAGGACGGCAAGAGACCCAGTACTTC
. . TRBJ2-3 TRBV6-4 CASSPVASTDTQYF TGTGCCAGCAGTCCAGTTGCTAGCACAGATACGCAGTATTTT
. few TRBJ2-1 TRBV4-3 CASSQDEGVNEQFF TGCGCCAGCAGCCAAGATGAAGGGGTAAATGAGCAGTTCTTC
. . TRBJ1-2 TRBV20-1 CSARSQTRLYGYTF TGCAGTGCTAGATCACAGACAAGACTTTATGGCTACACCTTC
TRBD1 few TRBJ1-2 TRBV10-3 CAIRESGTGGAYGYTF TGTGCCATCAGAGAAAGCGGGACAGGGGGCGCCTATGGCTACACCTTC
TRBD2 few TRBJ2-1 TRBV6-5 CASSYWGGGYNEQFF TGTGCCAGCAGTTACTGGGGGGGAGGCTACAATGAGCAGTTCTTC
. few TRBJ1-2 TRBV7-9 CASSSRQEFYGYTF TGTGCCAGCAGCTCGAGACAGGAATTCTATGGCTACACCTTC
. few TRBJ2-1 TRBV20-1 CSATDPSQQFF TGCAGTGCTACTGACCCGAGTCAGCAGTTCTTC
TRBD2 many TRBJ2-3 TRBV5-1 CASSPGLDASTDTQYF TGCGCCAGCAGCCCCGGACTAGACGCTAGCACAGATACGCAGTATTTT
TRBD1 . TRBJ1-4 TRBV18 CASSLQGAGRNEKLFF TGTGCCAGCTCACTACAGGGGGCCGGGAGAAATGAAAAACTGTTTTTT
TRBD1 few TRBJ1-3 TRBV4-3 CASSQDRGDTIYF TGCGCCAGCAGCCAAGACAGGGGGGACACCATATATTTT
TRBD1 . TRBJ1-1 TRBV7-2 CASIRDREGTEAFF TGTGCCAGCATACGGGACAGGGAGGGGACTGAAGCTTTCTTT
. . TRBJ2-3 TRBV2 CASSWTVNTQYF TGTGCCAGCAGTTGGACAGTGAATACGCAGTATTTT
. . TRBJ1-5 TRBV20-1 CSASRGEQPQHF TGCAGTGCTAGTCGAGGGGAGCAGCCCCAGCATTTT
. . TRBJ2-2 TRBV4-2 CASSQEVSVGELFF TGTGCCAGCAGCCAAGAAGTTAGCGTCGGGGAGCTGTTTTTT
. . TRBJ1-1 TRBV20-1 CSAASGGFMNTEAFF TGCAGTGCAGCCTCAGGAGGGTTTATGAACACTGAAGCTTTCTTT
TRBD1 many TRBJ1-5 TRBV12-3/TRBV12-4 CASSFRQGDGQPQHF TGTGCCAGCAGTTTCAGACAGGGGGACGGTCAGCCCCAGCATTTT
TRBD2 few TRBJ2-7 TRBV7-2 CASSLYGAGASYEQYF TGTGCCAGCAGCTTGTATGGAGCGGGGGCCTCCTACGAGCAGTACTTC
. few TRBJ2-3 TRBV20-1 CSAREGGGTDTQYF TGCAGTGCTAGGGAGGGCGGGGGCACAGATACGCAGTATTTT
. . TRBJ2-1 TRBV7-6 CASSVLGSIKGNEQFF TGTGCCAGCAGCGTACTAGGTAGTATCAAGGGGAATGAGCAGTTCTTC
. . TRBJ1-2 TRBV12-3/TRBV12-4 CASSFGPFGGYTF TGTGCCAGCAGTTTCGGCCCCTTCGGGGGCTACACCTTC
. . TRBJ2-1 TRBV12-3/TRBV12-4 CASSFWGGANEQFF TGTGCCAGCAGTTTCTGGGGGGGGGCTAATGAGCAGTTCTTC